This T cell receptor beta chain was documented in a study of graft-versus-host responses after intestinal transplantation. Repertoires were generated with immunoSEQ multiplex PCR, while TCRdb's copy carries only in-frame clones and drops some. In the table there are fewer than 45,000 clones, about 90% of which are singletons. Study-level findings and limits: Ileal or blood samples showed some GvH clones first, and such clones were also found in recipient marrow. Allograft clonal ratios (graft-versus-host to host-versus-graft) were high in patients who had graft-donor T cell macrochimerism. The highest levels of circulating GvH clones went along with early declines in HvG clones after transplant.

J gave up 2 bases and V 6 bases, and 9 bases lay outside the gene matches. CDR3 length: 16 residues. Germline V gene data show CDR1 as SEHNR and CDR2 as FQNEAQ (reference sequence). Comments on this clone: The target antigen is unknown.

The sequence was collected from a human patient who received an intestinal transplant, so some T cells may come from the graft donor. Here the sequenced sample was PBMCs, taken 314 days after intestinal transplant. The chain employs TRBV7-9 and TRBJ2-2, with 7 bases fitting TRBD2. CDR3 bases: TGTGCCAGCAGGTTCTATCTAGCGGTTAACACCGGGGAGCTGTTTTTT. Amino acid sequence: CASRFYLAVNTGELFF.